The T cell receptor beta chain described here comes from a study of PD-1 blockade in mismatch repair-deficient tumors. Turning to the study itself: All were previously treated, progressing patients with approximately 12 mismatch repair-deficient cancer types. Notes on the study in general: After pembrolizumab, tumor-resident clones rose rapidly, then generally contracted before radiologic responses.

About this clone: Its antigen is undetermined.

Produced via immunoSEQ multiplex PCR; TCRdb's table is partial and in-frame only. This table has roughly 16,000 clones, roughly four fifths appearing once. TCRs were sequenced from a few patients responding to pembrolizumab. This material consisted of PBMCs, taken 4 weeks after starting pembrolizumab. This receptor was identified in an adult with mismatch repair-deficient cancer.

The CDR3 reads CASSPDRGPTSPLHF. CDR3 DNA: TGTGCCAGCTCACCTGACAGGGGGCCTACTTCACCCCTCCACTTT. This rearrangement joins TRBV18 to TRBJ1-6; 10 bases are a match to TRBD1. V lost 3 bases and J lost 9; bases outside the gene matches: 5. The CDR3 spans 15 residues. Germline V gene sequence: CDR1 KGHSH, CDR2 LQKENI.